This entry is about one T cell receptor gamma chain. Its antigen is not known. This sample is drawn from a study of Vδ1+ human thymocytes. The template was reverse-transcribed extracted RNA. Pooled V-gene forward primers with one constant-region reverse primer generated the CDR3 amplicons by multiplex PCR. TCRdb called clones anew from the multiplex PCR reads with CATT. Seen here are tens of thousands of gamma-chain clones, 20% to 25% observed once, and the top ten hold 1.9%. The V gene end was trimmed by 5 bases and the J gene end by 12 bases; junction bases not matched to a gene: 10. From germline, CDR1 is EGSTGY and CDR2 YDSYTSSV. The CDR3 sequence is 11 residues long. Study-wide results and limits: Donors shared many TRG clonotypes but few TRD clonotypes. Highly polyclonal TRG and TRD repertoires with Gaussian CDR3 length distributions appeared in thymus. Despite high sort purity, about 20% of thymic T cell receptor delta sequences were Vdelta2.

The chain joins TRGV4 to TRGJ1 or TRGJ2. The origin of this receptor is a girl less than two years old who had congenital heart surgery. Sequenced: Vdelta1+ gamma-delta thymocytes from the thymus. Subset specified: FACS-sorted CD3+ TCRalphabeta- TCRVdelta1+ TCRVdelta2- thymocytes. Here the CDR3 DNA reads TGTGCCACCTGGGTGCCCAGGGGGAAACTCTTT. This gives the protein CATWVPRGKLF.